This T cell receptor (beta chain) was recovered during a study of OX40 agonist ivuxolimab in advanced cancers. Study as a whole: Every patient in dose escalation had hepatocellular carcinoma, melanoma, renal cell or head and neck cancer. Males comprised around 80% of the group, whose mean age was approximately 60 years (range roughly 23 to 80). Allowance was made for prior anti-PD-1, anti-PD-L1 or anti-CTLA-4 therapy, and roughly 40% had some.

The study, taken as a whole, reports: CD8+ T cells averaged more expanded clones than CD4+.

Clones were sequenced by immunoSEQ multiplex PCR, and TCRdb holds only the in-frame ones, with some missing. The sample lists about 70,000 clones, about four fifths seen once, with 6% to 8% in the top ten. As for this clone: What it binds is not known.

This sequence was found in an adult with an advanced solid tumor such as melanoma, head and neck, liver or kidney cancer. The sequencing here drew on CD4+ or CD8+ T cells sorted from blood, taken in a trial of the OX40 agonist ivuxolimab.

The CDR3 here is CASSLAGDGTEAFF. The CDR3 coding sequence is TGTGCCAGCAGCTTAGCCGGTGATGGCACTGAAGCTTTCTTT. This chain joins TRBV7-6 and TRBJ1-1; no definite D call. The V gene lost 0 bases and the J gene lost 4 bases, with 9 bases spanning the gap. Germline V lookup: CDR1 SGHVS, CDR2 FNYEAQ. The CDR3 spans 14 residues.